This TCR beta chain is from a study of T cell responses to AZD1222 COVID-19 vaccine. A remark on this clone: Antigen unknown.

Data came from immunoSEQ multiplex PCR; TCRdb stores just in-frame clones and leaves some out. This sample carries about 55,000 clones, 89% of them seen once, and the ten largest clones take roughly 1.9%. Germline assignment: CDR1 MNHNY and CDR2 SVGAGI (reference sequence). After removal of 5 bases from V and 9 bases from J, the junction contained 5 bases not matched to a gene. There are 14 residues in the CDR3. Study conclusions and caveats: Only a handful of AZD1222 recipients, six or seven in all, had baseline seropositivity.

The chain joins TRBV6-6 to TRBJ2-1, with 12 bases fitting TRBD1. The sequence was collected from an adult in good health. Sequencing used peripheral blood, obtained on day 0 of AZD1222 vaccination. CDR3 sequence reads: CASSQGTGGTEQFF. CDR3 coding DNA: TGTGCCAGCAGTCAGGGGACAGGGGGCACTGAGCAGTTCTTC.